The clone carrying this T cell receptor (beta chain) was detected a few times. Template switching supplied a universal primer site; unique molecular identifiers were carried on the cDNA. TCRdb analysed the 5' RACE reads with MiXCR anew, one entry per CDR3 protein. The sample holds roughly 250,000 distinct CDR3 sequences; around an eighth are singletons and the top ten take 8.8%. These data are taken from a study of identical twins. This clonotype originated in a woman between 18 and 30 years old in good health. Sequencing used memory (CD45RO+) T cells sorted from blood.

In DNA, the CDR3 is TGTGCCAGCAGGCTGACAGGGGGAAATGACAATGAGCAGTTCTTC. It codes for CASRLTGGNDNEQFF. The chain uses TRBV6-1 and TRBJ2-1, with 9 bases lining up with TRBD1. The CDR3 sequence is 15 residues long. The trim removed 6 bases at V and 5 bases at J, leaving 8 bases unmatched. From germline, CDR1 is MNHNS and CDR2 SASEGT.